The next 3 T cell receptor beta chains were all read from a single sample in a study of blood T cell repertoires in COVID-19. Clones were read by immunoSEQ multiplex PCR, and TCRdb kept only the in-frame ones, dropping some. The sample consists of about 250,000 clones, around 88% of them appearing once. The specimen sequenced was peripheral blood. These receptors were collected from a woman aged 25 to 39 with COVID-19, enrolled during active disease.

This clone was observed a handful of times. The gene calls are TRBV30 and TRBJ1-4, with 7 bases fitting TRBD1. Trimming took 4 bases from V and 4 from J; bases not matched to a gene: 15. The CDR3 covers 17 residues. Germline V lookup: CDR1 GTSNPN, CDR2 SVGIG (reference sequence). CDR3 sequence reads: CAWTPRTFGTVNEKLFF. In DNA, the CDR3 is TGTGCCTGGACTCCTAGAACTTTCGGGACAGTTAATGAAAAACTGTTTTTT. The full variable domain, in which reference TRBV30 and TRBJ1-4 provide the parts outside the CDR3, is SQTIHQWPATLVQPVGSPLSLECTVEGTSNPNLYWYRQAAGRGLQLLFYSVGIGQISSEVPQNLSASRPQDRQFILSSKKLLLSDSGFYLCAWTPRTFGTVNEKLFFGSGTQLSVL.

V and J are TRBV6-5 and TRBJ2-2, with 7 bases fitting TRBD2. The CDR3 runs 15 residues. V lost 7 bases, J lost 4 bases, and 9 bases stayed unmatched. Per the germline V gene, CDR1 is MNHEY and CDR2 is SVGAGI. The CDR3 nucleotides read TGTGCCAGCACCCGACTAGGGAGGGGCACCGGGGAGCTGTTTTTT. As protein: CASTRLGRGTGELFF.

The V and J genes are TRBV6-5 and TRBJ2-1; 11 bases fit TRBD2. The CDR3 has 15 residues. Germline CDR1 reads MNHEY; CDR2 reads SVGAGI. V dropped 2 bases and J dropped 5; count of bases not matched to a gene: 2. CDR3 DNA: TGTGCCAGCAGTTACGTAGCGGGGGGGGACAATGAGCAGTTCTTC. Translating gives CASSYVAGGDNEQFF.